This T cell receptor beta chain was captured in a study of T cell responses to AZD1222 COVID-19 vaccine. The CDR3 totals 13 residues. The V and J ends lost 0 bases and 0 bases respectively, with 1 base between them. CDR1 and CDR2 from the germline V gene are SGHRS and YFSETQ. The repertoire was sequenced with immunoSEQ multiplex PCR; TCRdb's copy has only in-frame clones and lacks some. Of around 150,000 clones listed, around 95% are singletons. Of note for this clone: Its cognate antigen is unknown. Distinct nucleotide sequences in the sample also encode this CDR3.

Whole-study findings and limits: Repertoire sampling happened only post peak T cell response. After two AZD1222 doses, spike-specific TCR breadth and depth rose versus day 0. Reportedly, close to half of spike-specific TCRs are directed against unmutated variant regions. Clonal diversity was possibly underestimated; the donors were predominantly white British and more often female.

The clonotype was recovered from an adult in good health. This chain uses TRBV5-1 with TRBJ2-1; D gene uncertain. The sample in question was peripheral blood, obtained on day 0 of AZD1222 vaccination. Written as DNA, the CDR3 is TGCGCCAGCAGCTTGGACTCCTACAATGAGCAGTTCTTC. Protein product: CASSLDSYNEQFF.